This T cell receptor (beta chain) was obtained from a study of identical twins. After template switching added a universal primer site, the resulting cDNA carried unique molecular identifiers. One entry per CDR3 protein, called by TCRdb with MiXCR from the 5' RACE reads. The sample contains approximately 700,000 distinct CDR3 sequences, roughly 6% of which appear only once. Concerning this clonotype: The antigen is not known.

Study-wide results and caveats: The presence of invariant MAIT and iNKT cells could partly confound analyses of zero-insertion sequences. Insertion counts were lower in abundant cord blood beta clonotypes, a trend that memory repertoires did not show. Shared out-of-frame alpha sequences (those common to twins) showed excess low generation probability.

Germline V gives CDR1 DFQATT, CDR2 SNEGSKA (reference sequence). The CDR3 consists of 13 residues. Trimming cost V 1 base and J 4 bases, with 10 bases left between them. This clonotype was sampled from a man aged 18 to 30 in good health. Sequenced input: naive T cells sorted from blood. The chain combines TRBV20-1 with TRBJ1-1; no definite D call. CDR3 sequence reads: CSARVGLTTEAFF. The CDR3 bases are TGCAGTGCTAGAGTAGGGCTGACCACTGAAGCTTTCTTT.